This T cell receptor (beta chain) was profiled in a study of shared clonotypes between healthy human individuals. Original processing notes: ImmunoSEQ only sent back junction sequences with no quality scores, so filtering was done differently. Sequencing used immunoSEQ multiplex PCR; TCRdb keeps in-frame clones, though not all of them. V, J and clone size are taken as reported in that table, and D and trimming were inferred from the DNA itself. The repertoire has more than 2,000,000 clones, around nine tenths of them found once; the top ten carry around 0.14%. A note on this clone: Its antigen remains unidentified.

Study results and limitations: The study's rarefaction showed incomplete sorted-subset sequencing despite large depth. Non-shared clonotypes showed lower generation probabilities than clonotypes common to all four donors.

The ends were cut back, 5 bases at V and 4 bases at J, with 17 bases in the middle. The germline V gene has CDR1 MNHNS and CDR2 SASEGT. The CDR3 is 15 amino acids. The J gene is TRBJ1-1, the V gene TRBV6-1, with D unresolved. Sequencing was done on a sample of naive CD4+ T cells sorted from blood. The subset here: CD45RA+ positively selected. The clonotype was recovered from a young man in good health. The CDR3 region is CASSRVLSGGTEAFF. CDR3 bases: TGTGCCAGCAGTCGGGTCCTCTCAGGAGGCACTGAAGCTTTCTTT.